One and the same sample provided the 14 T cell receptor beta chains below, sequenced in a study of cytomegalovirus exposure and HLA in healthy donors. PCR primers comprised 60 Vbeta and 13 Jbeta primers. Assay used: immunoSEQ multiplex PCR; TCRdb lists only in-frame clones, some missing. Of about 160,000 clones in the sample, roughly 80% were seen once. Sequencing was performed on PBMCs. The receptors stem from a man aged 35-49 years in good health and CMV-seronegative.

The V call is TRBV2, the J call TRBJ1-5; D gene unclear. The germline gives CDR1 SNHLY, CDR2 FYNNEI. V was cut by 6 bases and J by 6 bases, with 18 bases left in between. The CDR3 runs to 15 residues. This CDR3 is CASSEGPPFGQPQHF. The CDR3, as DNA: TGTGCCAGCAGCGAGGGTCCCCCATTTGGTCAGCCCCAGCATTTT. Full variable domain (missing parts from reference TRBV2 and TRBJ1-5): EPEVTQTPSHQVTQMGQEVILRCVPISNHLYFYWYRQILGQKVEFLVSFYNNEISEKSEIFDDQFSVERPDGSNFTLKIRSTKLEDSAMYFCASSEGPPFGQPQHFGDGTRLSIL.

The chain joins TRBV10-3 to TRBJ2-7; D possibly corresponds to TRBD2 (7 bases). Germline V lookup: CDR1 ENHRY, CDR2 SYGVKD. The CDR3 consists of 13 residues. Trimming removed 10 bases at V and 7 bases at J, with 20 bases between. The CDR3 nucleotides read TGTGCCAGCCATCTACGGGGGGCGTCTGAGCAGTACTTC. It translates to CASHLRGASEQYF.

With respect to this clone: The missing conserved phenylalanine or tryptophan at the end of this CDR3 makes a read error likely. It is unclear where the CDR3 begins or ends on the DNA, so no DNA is shown, and the CDR3 is as TCRdb lists it. CDR3 amino acids: CASSNSDREHYGYTC. V gene TRBV21-1 combines with J gene TRBJ1-2; the table's D call of TRBD1 was not tested on the DNA. TRBV21-1 corresponds to a pseudogene. The length of the CDR3 is 15 amino acids, counting both ends.

This chain uses TRBV19 with TRBJ2-5; 13 bases match TRBD2. This CDR3 has 16 amino acids. Looked up from germline, CDR1 is LNHDA and CDR2 is SQIVND (reference sequence). V lost 4 bases, J lost 4 bases, and 6 bases stayed unmatched. This CDR3 is CASSTTSGGARETQYF. The DNA for the CDR3 is TGTGCCAGTAGTACTACTAGCGGGGGGGCCCGAGAGACCCAGTACTTC.

This chain uses TRBV6-5 with TRBJ1-4; 8 bases are a match to TRBD1. The CDR3 is made up of 15 amino acids. V gave up 6 bases and J gave up 5 bases; unmatched junction bases: 8. CDR1 MNHEY and CDR2 SVGAGI come from the germline V gene. The CDR3 coding sequence is TGTGCCAGCAGCACCGGACAGGGAAAAAATGAAAAACTGTTTTTT. Translating gives CASSTGQGKNEKLFF.

This clone was seen only a few times. The chain uses TRBV30 and TRBJ1-1; TRBD1 matches at 8 bases. With 3 bases clipped from V and 9 bases from J, the junction kept 15 bases outside the gene matches. This CDR3 has 15 amino acids. Germline loops: CDR1 GTSNPN, CDR2 SVGIG (reference sequence). CDR3 in amino acids: CAWSPGTGAYDKAFF. In DNA, the CDR3 is TGTGCCTGGAGCCCAGGGACAGGAGCATACGATAAAGCTTTCTTT. Full variable domain (missing parts from reference TRBV30 and TRBJ1-1): SQTIHQWPATLVQPVGSPLSLECTVEGTSNPNLYWYRQAAGRGLQLLFYSVGIGQISSEVPQNLSASRPQDRQFILSSKKLLLSDSGFYLCAWSPGTGAYDKAFFGQGTRLTVV.

The chain is built from TRBV27 and TRBJ1-6; 8 bases are shared with TRBD1. Germline V lookup: CDR1 MNHEY, CDR2 SMNVEV (reference sequence). This CDR3 region has 16 residues. Trimming cost V 4 bases and J 9 bases; bases outside gene matches: 11. The CDR3 coding sequence is TGTGCCAGCAGTTATAGCCAGGGGGCCGGTGGTTCACCCCTCCACTTT. Protein sequence: CASSYSQGAGGSPLHF.

This sequence joins TRBV6-1 and TRBJ2-5, with D perhaps matching TRBD2 (6 bases). Germline CDR1 MNHNS, CDR2 SASEGT. V gave up 7 bases and J gave up 3 bases, with 18 bases separating them. CDR3 length: 15 amino acids. The CDR3 region has the DNA TGTGCCAGCACGGTGGGGAGGATCGGGAAAGAGACCCAGTACTTC. It specifies CASTVGRIGKETQYF.

The chain combines TRBV28 with TRBJ1-2; 7 bases line up with TRBD1. Germline lookup yields CDR1 MDHEN and CDR2 SYDVKM. The CDR3 contains 15 residues. V lost 6 bases and J lost 8; bases outside the gene matches: 15. The CDR3 coding sequence is TGTGCCAGCAGAAAACCCAACAGGGGCTCTTACGGCTACACCTTC. Protein: CASRKPNRGSYGYTF.

The chain couples TRBV27 to TRBJ2-2; no firm D call. Germline loops: CDR1 MNHEY, CDR2 SMNVEV (reference sequence). This CDR3 spans 11 amino acids. Between the trimmed V and J ends, which lost 3 bases and 7 bases, there was a span of 3 bases. The CDR3 is CASSFVGELFF. Here the CDR3 DNA reads TGTGCCAGCAGTTTCGTCGGGGAGCTGTTTTTT.

The J gene is TRBJ1-1, the V gene TRBV27, with 11 bases lining up with TRBD1. CDR1 is MNHEY, CDR2 SMNVEV, per germline (reference sequence). With 5 bases clipped from V and 8 bases from J, the junction kept 7 bases outside the gene matches. The CDR3 extends over 14 amino acids. DNA for the CDR3: TGTGCCAGCAGTCTCTCCTGGACAGGGGGCGAAGCTTTCTTT. Residues: CASSLSWTGGEAFF.

This chain uses TRBV4-3 with TRBJ1-4; 8 bases align to TRBD1. CDR1 and CDR2 (germline): LGHNA, YSLEER. J gave up 2 bases and V 1 base, and 9 bases lay outside the gene matches. The CDR3 loop spans 18 amino acids. DNA for the CDR3: TGCGCCAGCAGCCAAGTTGGCAGGGGGCTGGGGACTAATGAAAAACTGTTTTTT. This gives the protein CASSQVGRGLGTNEKLFF.

This chain uses TRBV7-9 with TRBJ1-1, with no clear D. Per germline, CDR1 SEHNR and CDR2 FQNEAQ (reference sequence). The V and J ends lost 2 bases and 6 bases respectively, with 19 bases between them. The CDR3 runs 16 residues. CDR3 loop: CASSLSRARSGAEAFF. DNA of the CDR3: TGTGCCAGCAGCTTATCACGGGCCCGCAGCGGCGCTGAAGCTTTCTTT.

J is TRBJ1-5 and V is TRBV27; no clear D gene. The CDR3 has 18 residues. Looked up from germline, CDR1 is MNHEY and CDR2 is SMNVEV (reference sequence). V was clipped by 7 bases and J by 3 bases, with 25 bases between them. This CDR3 is CASTHPFREGGPNQPQHF. In DNA, the CDR3 is TGTGCCAGCACCCATCCTTTTCGGGAGGGAGGTCCCAATCAGCCCCAGCATTTT.